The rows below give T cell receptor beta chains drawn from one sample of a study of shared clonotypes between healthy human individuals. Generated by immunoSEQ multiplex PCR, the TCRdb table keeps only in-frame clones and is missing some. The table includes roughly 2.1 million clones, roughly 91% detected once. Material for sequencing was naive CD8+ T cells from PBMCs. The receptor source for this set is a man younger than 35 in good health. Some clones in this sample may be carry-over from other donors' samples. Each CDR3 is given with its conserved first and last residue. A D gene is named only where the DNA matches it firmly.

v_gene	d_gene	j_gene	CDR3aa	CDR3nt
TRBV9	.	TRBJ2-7	CASSVGGREQYF	TGTGCCAGCAGCGTAGGAGGGCGCGAGCAGTACTTC
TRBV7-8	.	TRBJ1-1	CASSLGPSRDAEAFF	TGTGCCAGCAGCCTGGGACCCTCCAGGGACGCTGAAGCTTTCTTT
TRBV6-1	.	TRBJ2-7	CASRKGRDPYEQYF	TGTGCCAGCAGGAAAGGCCGGGACCCCTACGAGCAGTACTTC
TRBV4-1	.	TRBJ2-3	CASSPRWGRADTQYF	TGCGCCAGCAGCCCCCGTTGGGGGAGAGCAGATACGCAGTATTTT
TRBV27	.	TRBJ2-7	CASRTRWAYEQYF	TGTGCCAGCAGGACCCGGTGGGCCTACGAGCAGTACTTC
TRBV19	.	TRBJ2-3	CASSMGPDTQYF	TGTGCCAGTAGTATGGGACCAGATACGCAGTATTTT
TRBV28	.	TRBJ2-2	CASRSTGNTGELFF	TGTGCCAGCAGAAGCACAGGGAACACCGGGGAGCTGTTTTTT
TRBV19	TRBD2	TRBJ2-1	CASMGMVVGRAGYNEQFF	TGTGCCAGTATGGGGATGGTCGTCGGGAGGGCGGGCTACAATGAGCAGTTCTTC
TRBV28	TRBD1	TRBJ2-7	CASSPTVRDRGYEQYF	TGTGCCAGCAGCCCCACCGTCCGGGACAGGGGCTACGAGCAGTACTTC
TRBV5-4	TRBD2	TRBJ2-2	CASTLLSRLAENTGELFF	TGTGCCAGCACCTTGCTTAGCCGGCTAGCGGAAAACACCGGGGAGCTGTTTTTT